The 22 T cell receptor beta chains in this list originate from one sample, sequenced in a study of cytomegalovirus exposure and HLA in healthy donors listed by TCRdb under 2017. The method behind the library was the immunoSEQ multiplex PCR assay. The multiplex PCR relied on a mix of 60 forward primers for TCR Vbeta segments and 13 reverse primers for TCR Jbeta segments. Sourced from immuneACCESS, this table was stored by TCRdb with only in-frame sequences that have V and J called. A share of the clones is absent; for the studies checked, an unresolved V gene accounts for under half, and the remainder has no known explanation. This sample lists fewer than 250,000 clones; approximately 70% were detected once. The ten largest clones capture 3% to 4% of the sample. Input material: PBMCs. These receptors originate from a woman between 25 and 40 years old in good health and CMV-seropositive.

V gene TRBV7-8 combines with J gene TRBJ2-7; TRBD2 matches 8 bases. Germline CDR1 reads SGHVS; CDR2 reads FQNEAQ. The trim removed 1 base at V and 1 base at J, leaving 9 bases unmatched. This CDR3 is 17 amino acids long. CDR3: CASSLEAAGRASYEQYF. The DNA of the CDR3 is TGTGCCAGCAGCTTAGAAGCGGCCGGGAGGGCTTCCTACGAGCAGTACTTC.

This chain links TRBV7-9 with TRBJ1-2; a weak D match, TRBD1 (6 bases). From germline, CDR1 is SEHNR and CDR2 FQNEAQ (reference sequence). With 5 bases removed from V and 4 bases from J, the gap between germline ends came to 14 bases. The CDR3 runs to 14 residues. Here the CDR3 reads CASSTTGRGYGYTF. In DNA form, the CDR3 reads TGTGCCAGCAGCACGACAGGCCGAGGCTATGGCTACACCTTC.

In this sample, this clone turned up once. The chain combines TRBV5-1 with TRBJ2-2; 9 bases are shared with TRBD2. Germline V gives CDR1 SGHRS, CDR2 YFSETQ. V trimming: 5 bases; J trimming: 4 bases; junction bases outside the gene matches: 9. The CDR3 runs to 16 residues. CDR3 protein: CASSLAGAPGTGELFF. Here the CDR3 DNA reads TGCGCCAGCAGTTTAGCGGGAGCTCCCGGCACCGGGGAGCTGTTTTTT.

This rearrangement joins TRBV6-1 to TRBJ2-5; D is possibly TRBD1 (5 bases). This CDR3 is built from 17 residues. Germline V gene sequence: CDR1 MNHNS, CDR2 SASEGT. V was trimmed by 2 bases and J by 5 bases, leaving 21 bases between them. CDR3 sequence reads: CASSEKGYRYFGETQYF. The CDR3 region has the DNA TGTGCCAGCAGTGAAAAGGGTTACAGGTACTTCGGGGAGACCCAGTACTTC.

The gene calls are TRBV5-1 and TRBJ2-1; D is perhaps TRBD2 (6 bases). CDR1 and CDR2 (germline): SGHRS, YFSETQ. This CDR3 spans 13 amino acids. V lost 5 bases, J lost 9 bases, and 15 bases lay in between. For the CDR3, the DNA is TGCGCCAGCAGGGCTAGCGAGCTTACTGAGCAGTTCTTC. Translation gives CASRASELTEQFF.

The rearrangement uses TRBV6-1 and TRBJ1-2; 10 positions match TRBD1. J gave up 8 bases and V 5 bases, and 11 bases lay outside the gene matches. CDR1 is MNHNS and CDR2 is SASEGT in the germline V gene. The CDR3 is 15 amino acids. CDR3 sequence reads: CASSLRPGTGDGYTF. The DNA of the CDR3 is TGTGCCAGCAGTCTCCGTCCCGGGACAGGGGACGGCTACACCTTC.

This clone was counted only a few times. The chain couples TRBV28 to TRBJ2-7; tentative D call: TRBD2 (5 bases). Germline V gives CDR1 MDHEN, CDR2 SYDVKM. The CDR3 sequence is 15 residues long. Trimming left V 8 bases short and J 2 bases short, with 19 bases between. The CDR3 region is CASLPVGRVTYEQYF. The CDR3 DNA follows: TGTGCCAGCCTCCCTGTCGGGCGGGTAACCTACGAGCAGTACTTC.

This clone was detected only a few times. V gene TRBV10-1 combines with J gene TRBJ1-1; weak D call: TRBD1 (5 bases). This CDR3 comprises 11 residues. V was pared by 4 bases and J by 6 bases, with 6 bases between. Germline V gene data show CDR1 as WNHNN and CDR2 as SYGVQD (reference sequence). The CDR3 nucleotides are TGCGCCAGCAGTGGGGGGGCTGAAGCTTTCTTT. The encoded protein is CASSGGAEAFF.

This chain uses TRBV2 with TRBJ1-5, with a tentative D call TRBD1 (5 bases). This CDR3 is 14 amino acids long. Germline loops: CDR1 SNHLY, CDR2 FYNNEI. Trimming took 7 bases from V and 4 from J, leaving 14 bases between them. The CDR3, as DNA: TGTGCCAGCACGGATCCCCGGGGGAATCAGCCCCAGCATTTT. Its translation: CASTDPRGNQPQHF.

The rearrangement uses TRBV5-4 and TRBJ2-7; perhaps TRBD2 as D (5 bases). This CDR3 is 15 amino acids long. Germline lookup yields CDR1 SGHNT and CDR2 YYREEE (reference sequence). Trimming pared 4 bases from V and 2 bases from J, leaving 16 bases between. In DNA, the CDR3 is TGTGCCAGCAGCCGACGGGAACTCAAACCCTACGAGCAGTACTTC. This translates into CASSRRELKPYEQYF.

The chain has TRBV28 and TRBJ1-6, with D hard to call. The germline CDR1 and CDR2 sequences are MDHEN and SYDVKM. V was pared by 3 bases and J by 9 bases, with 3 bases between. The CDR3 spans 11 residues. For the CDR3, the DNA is TGTGCCAGCAGTTTGGCTTCACCCCTCCACTTT. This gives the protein CASSLASPLHF.

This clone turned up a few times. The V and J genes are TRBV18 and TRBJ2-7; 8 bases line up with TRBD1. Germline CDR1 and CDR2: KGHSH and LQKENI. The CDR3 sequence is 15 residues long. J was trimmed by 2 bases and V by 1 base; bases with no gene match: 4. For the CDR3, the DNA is TGTGCCAGCTCACCACTACCGACAGGGGCCTACGAGCAGTACTTC. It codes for CASSPLPTGAYEQYF.

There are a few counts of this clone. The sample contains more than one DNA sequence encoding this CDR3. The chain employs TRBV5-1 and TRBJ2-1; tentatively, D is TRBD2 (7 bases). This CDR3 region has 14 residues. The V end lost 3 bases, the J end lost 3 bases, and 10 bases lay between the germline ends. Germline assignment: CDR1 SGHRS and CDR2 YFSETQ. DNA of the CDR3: TGCGCCAGCAGCTCGGGGGGCGGCTACAATGAGCAGTTCTTC. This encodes CASSSGGGYNEQFF.

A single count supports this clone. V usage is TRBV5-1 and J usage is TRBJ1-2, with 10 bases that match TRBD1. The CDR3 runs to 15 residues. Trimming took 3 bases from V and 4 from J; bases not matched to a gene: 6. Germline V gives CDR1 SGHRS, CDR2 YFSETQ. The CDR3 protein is CASSSGTGDGYGYTF. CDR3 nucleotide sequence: TGCGCCAGCAGCTCCGGGACAGGGGACGGCTATGGCTACACCTTC.

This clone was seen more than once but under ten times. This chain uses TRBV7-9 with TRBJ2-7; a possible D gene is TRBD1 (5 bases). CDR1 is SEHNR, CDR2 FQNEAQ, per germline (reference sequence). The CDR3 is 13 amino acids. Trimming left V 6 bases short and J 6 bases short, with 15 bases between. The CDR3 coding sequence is TGTGCCAGCAGTCCCCCGGTAGGGGCCGAGCAGTACTTC. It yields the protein CASSPPVGAEQYF.

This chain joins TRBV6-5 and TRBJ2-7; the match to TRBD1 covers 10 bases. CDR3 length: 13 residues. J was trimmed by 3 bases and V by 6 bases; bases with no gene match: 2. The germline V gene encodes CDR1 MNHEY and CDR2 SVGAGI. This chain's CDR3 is CASSRDRGYEQYF. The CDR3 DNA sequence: TGTGCCAGCAGCCGGGACAGGGGCTACGAGCAGTACTTC.

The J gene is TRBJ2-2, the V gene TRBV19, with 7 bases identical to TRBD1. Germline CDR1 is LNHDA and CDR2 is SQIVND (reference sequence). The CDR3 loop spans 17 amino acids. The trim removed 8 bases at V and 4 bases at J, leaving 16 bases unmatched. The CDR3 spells CASRSFDRVSFTGELFF. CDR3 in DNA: TGTGCCAGTCGAAGTTTTGACAGGGTATCTTTCACCGGGGAGCTGTTTTTT.

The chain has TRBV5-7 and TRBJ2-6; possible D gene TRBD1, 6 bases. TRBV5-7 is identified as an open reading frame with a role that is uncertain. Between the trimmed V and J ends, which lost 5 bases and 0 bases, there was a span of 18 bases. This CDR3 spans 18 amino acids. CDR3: CASRERDTACSGANVLTF. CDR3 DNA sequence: TGTGCCAGCAGAGAACGGGACACCGCTTGCTCTGGGGCCAACGTCCTGACTTTC.

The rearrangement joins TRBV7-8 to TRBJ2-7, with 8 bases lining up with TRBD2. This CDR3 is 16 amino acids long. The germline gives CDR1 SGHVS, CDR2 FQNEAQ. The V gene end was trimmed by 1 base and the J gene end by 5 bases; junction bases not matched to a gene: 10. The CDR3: CASSLGIEAGAHEQYF. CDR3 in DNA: TGTGCCAGCAGCTTAGGAATAGAAGCGGGAGCCCACGAGCAGTACTTC. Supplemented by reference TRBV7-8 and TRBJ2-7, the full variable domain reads GAGVSQSPRYKVAKRGQDVALRCDPISGHVSLFWYQQALGQGPEFLTYFQNEAQLDKSGLPSDRFFAERPEGSVSTLKIQRTQQEDSAVYLCASSLGIEAGAHEQYFGPGTRLTVT.

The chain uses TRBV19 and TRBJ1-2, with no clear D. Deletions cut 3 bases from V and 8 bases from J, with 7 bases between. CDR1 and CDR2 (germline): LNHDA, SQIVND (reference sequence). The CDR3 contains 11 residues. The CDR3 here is CASSIGRGYTF. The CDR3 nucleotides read TGTGCCAGTAGTATTGGGCGAGGCTACACCTTC.

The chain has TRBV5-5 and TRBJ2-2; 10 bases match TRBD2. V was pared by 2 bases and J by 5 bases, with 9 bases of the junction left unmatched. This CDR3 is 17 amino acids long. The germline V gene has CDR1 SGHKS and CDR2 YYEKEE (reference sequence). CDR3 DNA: TGTGCCAGCAGCTTCCTAGCGGGAGTCCTGGTAACCGGGGAGCTGTTTTTT. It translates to CASSFLAGVLVTGELFF.

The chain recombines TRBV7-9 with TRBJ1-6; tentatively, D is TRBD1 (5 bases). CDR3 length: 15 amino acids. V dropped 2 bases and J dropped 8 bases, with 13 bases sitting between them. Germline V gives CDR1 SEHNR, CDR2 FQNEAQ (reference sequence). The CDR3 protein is CASSLFSTGDSPLHF. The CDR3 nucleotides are TGTGCCAGCAGCTTATTCTCCACGGGGGATTCACCCCTCCACTTT.